A single sample gave rise to the 15 T cell receptor beta chains below, sequenced in a study of T cell responses to AZD1222 COVID-19 vaccine. The assay was immunoSEQ multiplex PCR, and TCRdb's table has in-frame clones only and misses some. The sample has fewer than 130,000 clones; 85% to 95% are singletons. Sequencing was performed on peripheral blood, taken on day 0 of AZD1222 vaccination. The receptors here all came from an adult in good health.

Regarding this clone: An end of the junction differs from the germline gene, which may be a read error. The V and J genes are TRBV30 and TRBJ1-2; maybe TRBD1 (5 bases). Germline-derived CDR1 and CDR2 are GTSNPN and SVGIG (reference sequence). This CDR3 is 12 amino acids long. The CDR3 reads CAWSFSTARYTF. The DNA of the CDR3 is TGTGCCTGGAGTTTTTCGACAGCGCGCTATACCTTC.

The chain employs TRBV5-1 and TRBJ1-5, with 7 bases lining up with TRBD1. Germline loops: CDR1 SGHRS, CDR2 YFSETQ. The CDR3 length is 14 residues. J was trimmed by 4 bases and V by 2 bases; bases with no gene match: 3. The CDR3 loop reads CASSLSGGNQPQHF. DNA for the CDR3: TGCGCCAGCAGCTTATCAGGGGGAAATCAGCCCCAGCATTTT.

The V gene is TRBV7-9, the J gene TRBJ2-3, with no clear D. Per the germline V gene, CDR1 is SEHNR and CDR2 is FQNEAQ (reference sequence). Between the trimmed V and J ends, which lost 5 bases and 0 bases, there was a span of 15 bases. This CDR3 region has 16 residues. The CDR3 reads CASSPFGTSSTDTQYF. The CDR3 DNA sequence: TGTGCCAGCAGCCCTTTTGGAACCTCTAGCACAGATACGCAGTATTTT. The entire variable domain, with the rest obtained from reference TRBV7-9 and TRBJ2-3, is as follows: DTGVSQNPRHKITKRGQNVTFRCDPISEHNRLYWYRQTLGQGPEFLTYFQNEAQLEKSRLLSDRFSAERPKGSFSTLEIQRTEQGDSAMYLCASSPFGTSSTDTQYFGPGTRLTVL.

The chain uses TRBV6-1 and TRBJ1-5, with a weak D call TRBD1 (5 bases). The germline V gene has CDR1 MNHNS and CDR2 SASEGT. The length of the CDR3 is 10 residues. V lost 3 bases, J lost 15 bases, and 9 bases lay in between. DNA for the CDR3: TGTGCCAGCAGTGACAGGGAAACGCATTTT. Translated: CASSDRETHF.

CDR3 DNA: TGTGCCAGCATCCGGGGGGGTGGAGGTAGCAATCAGCCCCAGCATTTT. This gives the protein CASIRGGGGSNQPQHF. V usage is TRBV28 and J usage is TRBJ1-5; possible D gene TRBD1, 5 bases. This CDR3 is 16 amino acids long. The germline V and J ends were trimmed by 7 bases and 0 bases, with 16 bases remaining between them. CDR1 MDHEN and CDR2 SYDVKM come from the germline V gene.

The chain has TRBV4-1 and TRBJ1-5; the match to TRBD1 covers 7 bases. The junction had 15 bases not matched to a gene; V was cut back by 3 bases and J by 7 bases. The CDR3 totals 17 residues. CDR1 MGHRA and CDR2 YSYEKL come from the germline V gene. The CDR3 region has the DNA TGCGCCAGCAGCCATCTCGGAGGCAGGGGGGATTGGCAGCCCCAGCATTTT. It translates to CASSHLGGRGDWQPQHF.

This rearrangement joins TRBV19 to TRBJ1-5; D gene unclear. Looked up from germline, CDR1 is LNHDA and CDR2 is SQIVND (reference sequence). The V and J ends lost 3 bases and 0 bases respectively, with 6 bases between them. The CDR3 contains 14 residues. The CDR3 coding sequence is TGTGCCAGTAGTATCCCGTATAGCAATCAGCCCCAGCATTTT. Its translation is CASSIPYSNQPQHF.

This clone was recorded a few times. The V and J genes are TRBV10-1 and TRBJ1-2, with D perhaps TRBD1 (5 bases). V was clipped by 4 bases and J by 4 bases, with 13 bases between them. CDR3 length: 14 amino acids. Looked up from germline, CDR1 is WNHNN and CDR2 is SYGVQD (reference sequence). The CDR3 bases are TGCGCCAGCAGTGGACCGGGACTGCCCTATGGCTACACCTTC. Translation: CASSGPGLPYGYTF.

This rearrangement joins TRBV6-2 or TRBV6-3 to TRBJ2-7, with TRBD1 matching over 9 bases. In germline, CDR1 is MNHEY, CDR2 SVGEGT. This CDR3 is 13 amino acids long. V was pared by 5 bases and J by 3 bases, with 2 bases of the junction left unmatched. DNA for the CDR3: TGTGCCAGCAGTAGGGACAGGGTCTACGAGCAGTACTTC. Its protein product is CASSRDRVYEQYF.

The V gene is TRBV5-4, the J gene TRBJ1-4; TRBD1 might be the D (6 bases). Germline V gene sequence: CDR1 SGHNT, CDR2 YYREEE (reference sequence). V lost 4 bases and J 8 bases, leaving 12 bases between the germline ends. This CDR3 is 13 amino acids long. The CDR3 region has the DNA TGTGCCAGCAGCAAGAAAGGGGGGGAAAAACTGTTTTTT. It is translated as CASSKKGGEKLFF.

The chain is built from TRBV5-5 and TRBJ1-2, with TRBD1 identical over 7 bases. CDR3 length: 15 amino acids. V trimming: 4 bases; J trimming: 4 bases; junction bases outside the gene matches: 10. Germline loops: CDR1 SGHKS, CDR2 YYEKEE (reference sequence). CDR3: CASSGGDSSVYGYTF. The CDR3 DNA follows: TGTGCCAGCAGCGGGGGGGACAGTTCAGTCTATGGCTACACCTTC. Variable domain in full (rest from reference TRBV5-5 and TRBJ1-2): DAGVTQSPTHLIKTRGQQVTLRCSPISGHKSVSWYQQVLGQGPQFIFQYYEKEERGRGNFPDRFSARQFPNYSSELNVNALLLGDSALYLCASSGGDSSVYGYTFGSGTRLTVV.

This clone was observed a few times. The genes are TRBV20-1 and TRBJ2-5; no clear D gene. Germline V lookup: CDR1 DFQATT, CDR2 SNEGSKA (reference sequence). This CDR3 has 11 amino acids. V was pared by 2 bases and J by 2 bases, with 3 bases between. DNA of the CDR3: TGCAGTGCTAGACGGCAAGAGACCCAGTACTTC. Encoded protein: CSARRQETQYF.

V and J are TRBV19 and TRBJ2-3; the D call may be TRBD1 or TRBD2 (6 bases each). Trimming shortened V by 2 bases and J by 3 bases, and 15 bases separated the two germline ends. Germline V CDR1 and CDR2: LNHDA, SQIVND (reference sequence). This CDR3 region has 16 residues. CDR3: CASSISTTRGTDTQYF. DNA for the CDR3: TGTGCCAGTAGTATATCGACGACTAGGGGGACAGATACGCAGTATTTT.

This clone was recorded only once. This chain links TRBV2 with TRBJ1-2, with 9 positions matching TRBD1. Germline V lookup: CDR1 SNHLY, CDR2 FYNNEI. The length of the CDR3 is 15 residues. With V trimmed by 6 bases and J by 8 bases, 13 bases remained unmatched. CDR3 amino acids: CASREPGQGIGGYTF. CDR3 sequence (DNA): TGTGCCAGCAGGGAACCGGGACAGGGAATAGGCGGCTACACCTTC.

This chain uses TRBV3-1 (or the pseudogene TRBV3-2) with TRBJ2-3; 8 bases are shared with TRBD2. V was clipped by 8 bases and J by 0 bases; unmatched bases: 7. This CDR3 has 15 residues. The V gene's germline CDR1 is LGHDT and CDR2 YNNKEL (reference sequence). The chain's CDR3 is CASEGERGSTDTQYF. CDR3 coding DNA: TGTGCCAGCGAGGGGGAGCGGGGGAGCACAGATACGCAGTATTTT.